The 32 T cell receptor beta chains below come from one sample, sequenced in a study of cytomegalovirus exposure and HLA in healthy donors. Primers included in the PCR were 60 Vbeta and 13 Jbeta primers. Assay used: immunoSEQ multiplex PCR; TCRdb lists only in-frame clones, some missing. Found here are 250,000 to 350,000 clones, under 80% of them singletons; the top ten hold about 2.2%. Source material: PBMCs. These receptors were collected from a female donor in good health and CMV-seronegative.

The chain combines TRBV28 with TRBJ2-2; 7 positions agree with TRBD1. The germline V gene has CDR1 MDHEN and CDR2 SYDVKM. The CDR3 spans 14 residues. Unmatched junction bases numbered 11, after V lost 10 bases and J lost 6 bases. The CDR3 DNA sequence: TGTGCCACCCAAACAGGGGCCCCCCCCGGGGAGCTGTTTTTT. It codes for CATQTGAPPGELFF.

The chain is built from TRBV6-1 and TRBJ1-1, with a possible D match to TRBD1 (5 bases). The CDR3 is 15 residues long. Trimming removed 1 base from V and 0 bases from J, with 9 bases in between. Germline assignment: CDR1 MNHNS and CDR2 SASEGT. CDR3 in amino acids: CASSEGQTLNTEAFF. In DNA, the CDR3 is TGTGCCAGCAGTGAAGGACAGACCTTGAACACTGAAGCTTTCTTT.

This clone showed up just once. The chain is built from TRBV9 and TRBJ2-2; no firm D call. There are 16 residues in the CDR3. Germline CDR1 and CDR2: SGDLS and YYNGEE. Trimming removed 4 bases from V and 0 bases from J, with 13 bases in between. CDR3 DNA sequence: TGTGCCAGCAGCCCCCCATGGCCAGCGAACACCGGGGAGCTGTTTTTT. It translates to CASSPPWPANTGELFF.

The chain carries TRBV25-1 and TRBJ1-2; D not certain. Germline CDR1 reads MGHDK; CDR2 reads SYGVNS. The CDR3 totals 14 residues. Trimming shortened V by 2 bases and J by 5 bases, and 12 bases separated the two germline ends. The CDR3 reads CASSERGSGYGYTF. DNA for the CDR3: TGTGCCAGCAGTGAAAGAGGCTCTGGGTATGGCTACACCTTC.

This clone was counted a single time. CDR3 DNA sequence: TGTGCCAGTAGTATCAGGAGGACAGTATCCTACGAGCAGTACTTC. Protein sequence: CASSIRRTVSYEQYF. The V gene is TRBV19, the J gene TRBJ2-7; possibly TRBD1 for D (6 bases). This CDR3 is 15 amino acids long. Trimming pared 3 bases from V and 1 base from J, leaving 13 bases between. The germline V gene encodes CDR1 LNHDA and CDR2 SQIVND (reference sequence).

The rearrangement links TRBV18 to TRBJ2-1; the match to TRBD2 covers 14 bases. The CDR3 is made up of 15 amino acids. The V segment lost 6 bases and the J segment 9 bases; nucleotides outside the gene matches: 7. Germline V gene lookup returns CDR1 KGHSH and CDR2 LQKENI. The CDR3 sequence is CASSPTSGRAFEQFF. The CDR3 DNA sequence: TGTGCCAGCTCTCCGACTAGCGGGAGGGCCTTTGAGCAGTTCTTC. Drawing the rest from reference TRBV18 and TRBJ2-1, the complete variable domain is NAGVMQNPRHLVRRRGQEARLRCSPMKGHSHVYWYRQLPEEGLKFMVYLQKENIIDESGMPKERFSAEFPKEGPSILRIQQVVRGDSAAYFCASSPTSGRAFEQFFGPGTRLTVL.

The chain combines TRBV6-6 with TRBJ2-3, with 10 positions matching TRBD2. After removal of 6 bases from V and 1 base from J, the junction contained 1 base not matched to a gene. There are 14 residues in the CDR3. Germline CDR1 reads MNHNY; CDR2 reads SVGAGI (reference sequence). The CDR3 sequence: CASRGLAGTDTQYF. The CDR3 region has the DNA TGTGCCAGCAGAGGACTAGCGGGCACAGATACGCAGTATTTT.

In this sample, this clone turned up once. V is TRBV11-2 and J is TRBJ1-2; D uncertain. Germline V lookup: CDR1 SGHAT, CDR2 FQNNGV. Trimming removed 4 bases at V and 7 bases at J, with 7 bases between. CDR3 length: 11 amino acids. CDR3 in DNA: TGTGCCAGCAGCTCCCGTGTTGGCTACACCTTC. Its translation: CASSSRVGYTF.

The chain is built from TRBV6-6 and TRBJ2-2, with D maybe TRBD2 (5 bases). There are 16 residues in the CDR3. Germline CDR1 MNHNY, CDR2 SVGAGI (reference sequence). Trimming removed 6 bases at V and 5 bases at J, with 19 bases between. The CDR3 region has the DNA TGTGCCAGCAGCCAACAGTTTGGGAGTTGGACCGGGGAGCTGTTTTTT. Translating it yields CASSQQFGSWTGELFF.

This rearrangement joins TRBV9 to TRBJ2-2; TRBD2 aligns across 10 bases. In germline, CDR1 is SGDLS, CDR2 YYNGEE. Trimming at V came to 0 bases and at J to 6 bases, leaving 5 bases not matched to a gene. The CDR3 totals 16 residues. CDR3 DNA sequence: TGTGCCAGCAGCGTAGGGGGAGCGGGAGGGCCCGGGGAGCTGTTTTTT. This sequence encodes CASSVGGAGGPGELFF.

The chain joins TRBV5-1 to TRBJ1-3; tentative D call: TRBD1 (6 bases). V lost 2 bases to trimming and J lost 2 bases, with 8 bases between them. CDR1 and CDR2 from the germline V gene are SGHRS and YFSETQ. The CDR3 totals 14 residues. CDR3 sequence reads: CASSLQGPGNTIYF. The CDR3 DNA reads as TGCGCCAGCAGCTTACAGGGCCCTGGAAACACCATATATTTT.

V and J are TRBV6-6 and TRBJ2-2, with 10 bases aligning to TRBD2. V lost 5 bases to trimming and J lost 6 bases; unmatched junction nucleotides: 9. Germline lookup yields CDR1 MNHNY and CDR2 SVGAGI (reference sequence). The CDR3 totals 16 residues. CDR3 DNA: TGTGCCAGCAGTACCGGACTAGCGGCACTCGCCGGGGAGCTGTTTTTT. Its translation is CASSTGLAALAGELFF.

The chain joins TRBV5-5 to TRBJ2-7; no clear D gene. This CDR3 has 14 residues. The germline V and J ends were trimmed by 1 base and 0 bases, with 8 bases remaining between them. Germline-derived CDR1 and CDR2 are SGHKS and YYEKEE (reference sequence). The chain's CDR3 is CASSLPSSSYEQYF. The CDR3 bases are TGTGCCAGCAGCTTGCCTTCCAGCTCCTACGAGCAGTACTTC.

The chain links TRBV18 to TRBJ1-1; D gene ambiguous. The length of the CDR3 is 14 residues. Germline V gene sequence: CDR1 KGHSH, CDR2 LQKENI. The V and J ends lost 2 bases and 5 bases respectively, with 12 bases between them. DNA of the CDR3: TGTGCCAGCTCACCAGTCCGGGGAGGTACTGAAGCTTTCTTT. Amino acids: CASSPVRGGTEAFF.

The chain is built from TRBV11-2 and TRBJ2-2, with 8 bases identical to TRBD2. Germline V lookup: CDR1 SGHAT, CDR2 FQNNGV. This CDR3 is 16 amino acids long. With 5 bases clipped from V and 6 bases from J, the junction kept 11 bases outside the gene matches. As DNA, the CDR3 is TGTGCCAGCAGCCCCCACGGTGCGGGAGGCGCCGGGGAGCTGTTTTTT. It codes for CASSPHGAGGAGELFF.

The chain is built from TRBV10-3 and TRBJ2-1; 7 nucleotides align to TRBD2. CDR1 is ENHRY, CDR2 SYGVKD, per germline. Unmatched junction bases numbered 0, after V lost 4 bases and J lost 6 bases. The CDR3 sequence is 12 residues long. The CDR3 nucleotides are TGTGCCATCAGTGCGGGAGGCAATGAGCAGTTCTTC. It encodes CAISAGGNEQFF.

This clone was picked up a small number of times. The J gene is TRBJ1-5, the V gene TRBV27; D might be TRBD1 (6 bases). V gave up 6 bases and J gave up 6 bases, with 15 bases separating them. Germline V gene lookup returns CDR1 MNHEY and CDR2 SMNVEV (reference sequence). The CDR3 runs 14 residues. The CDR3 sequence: CASRPQGRSQPQHF. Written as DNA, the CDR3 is TGTGCCAGCAGGCCACAGGGAAGGAGTCAGCCCCAGCATTTT.

CDR3 nucleotides: TGTGCCAGCTCCCAGACACTCAATGAAAAACTGTTTTTT. Its protein product is CASSQTLNEKLFF. The chain combines TRBV18 with TRBJ1-4; D unresolved. The germline V gene encodes CDR1 KGHSH and CDR2 LQKENI. This CDR3 contains 13 residues. With 6 bases removed from V and 5 bases from J, the gap between germline ends came to 10 bases.

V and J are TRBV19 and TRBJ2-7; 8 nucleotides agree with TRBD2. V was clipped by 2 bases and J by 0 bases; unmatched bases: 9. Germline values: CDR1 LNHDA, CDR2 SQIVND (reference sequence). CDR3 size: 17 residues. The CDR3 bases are TGTGCCAGTAGTATACAGGGTAGCGGGACCGGCTCCTACGAGCAGTACTTC. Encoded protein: CASSIQGSGTGSYEQYF.

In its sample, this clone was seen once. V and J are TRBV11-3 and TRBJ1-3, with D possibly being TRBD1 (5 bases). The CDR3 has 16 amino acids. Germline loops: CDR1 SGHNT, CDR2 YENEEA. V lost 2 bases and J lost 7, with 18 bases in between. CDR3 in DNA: TGTGCCAGCAGCTTATGGCTTGCGGCGCGGGGGAACACCATATATTTT. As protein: CASSLWLAARGNTIYF.

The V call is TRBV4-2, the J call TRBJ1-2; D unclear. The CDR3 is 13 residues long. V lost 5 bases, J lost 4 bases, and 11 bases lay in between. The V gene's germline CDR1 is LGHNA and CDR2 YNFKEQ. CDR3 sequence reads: CASSNGSLYGYTF. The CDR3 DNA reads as TGTGCCAGCAGCAACGGGAGCCTCTATGGCTACACCTTC.

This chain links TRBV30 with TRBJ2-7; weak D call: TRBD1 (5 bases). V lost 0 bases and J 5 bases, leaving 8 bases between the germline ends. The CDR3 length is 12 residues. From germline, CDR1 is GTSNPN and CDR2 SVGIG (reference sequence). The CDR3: CAWSVGVNEQYF. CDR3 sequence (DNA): TGTGCCTGGAGTGTAGGGGTAAACGAGCAGTACTTC.

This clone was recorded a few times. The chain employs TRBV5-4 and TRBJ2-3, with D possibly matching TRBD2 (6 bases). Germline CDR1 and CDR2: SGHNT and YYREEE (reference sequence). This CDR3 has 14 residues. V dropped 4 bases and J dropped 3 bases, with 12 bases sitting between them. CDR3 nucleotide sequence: TGTGCCAGCAGCCGGAGGGCGGGAACAGATACGCAGTATTTT. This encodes CASSRRAGTDTQYF.

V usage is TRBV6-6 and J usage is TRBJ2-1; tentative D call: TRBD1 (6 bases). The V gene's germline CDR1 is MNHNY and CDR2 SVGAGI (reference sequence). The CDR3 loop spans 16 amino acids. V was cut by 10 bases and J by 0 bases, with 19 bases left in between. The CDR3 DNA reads TGTGCCACGTTCGGTCAGGGGCCCAGCTCCTACAATGAGCAGTTCTTC. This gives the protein CATFGQGPSSYNEQFF.

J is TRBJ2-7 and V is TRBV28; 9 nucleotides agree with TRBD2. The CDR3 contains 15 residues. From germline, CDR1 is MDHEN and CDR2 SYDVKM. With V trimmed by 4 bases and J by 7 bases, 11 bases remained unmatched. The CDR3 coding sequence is TGTGCCAGCAGTTACGATCCTAGCGGGAAACATGAGCAGTACTTC. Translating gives CASSYDPSGKHEQYF.

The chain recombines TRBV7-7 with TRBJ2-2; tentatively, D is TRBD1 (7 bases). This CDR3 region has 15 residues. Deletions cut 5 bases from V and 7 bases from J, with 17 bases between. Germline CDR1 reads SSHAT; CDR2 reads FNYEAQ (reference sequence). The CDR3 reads CASSRGTAQIGELFF. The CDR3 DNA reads TGTGCCAGCAGCCGGGGGACAGCCCAGATCGGGGAGCTGTTTTTT. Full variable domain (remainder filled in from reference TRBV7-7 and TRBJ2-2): GAGVSQSPRYKVTKRGQDVTLRCDPISSHATLYWYQQALGQGPEFLTYFNYEAQPDKSGLPSDRFSAERPEGSISTLTIQRTEQRDSAMYRCASSRGTAQIGELFFGEGSRLTVL.

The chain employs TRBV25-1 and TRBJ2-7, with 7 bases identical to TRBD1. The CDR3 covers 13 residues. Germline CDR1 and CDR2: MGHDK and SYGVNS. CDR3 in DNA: TGTGCTACTCTAGACAGGGAGTTCGCCGAGCAGTACTTC. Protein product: CATLDREFAEQYF.

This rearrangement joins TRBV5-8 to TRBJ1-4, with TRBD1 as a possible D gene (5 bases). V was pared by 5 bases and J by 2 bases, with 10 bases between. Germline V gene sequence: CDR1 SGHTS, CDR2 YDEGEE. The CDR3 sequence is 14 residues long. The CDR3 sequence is CASRDTGTNEKLFF. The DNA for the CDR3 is TGTGCCAGCAGGGATACAGGCACTAATGAAAAACTGTTTTTT.

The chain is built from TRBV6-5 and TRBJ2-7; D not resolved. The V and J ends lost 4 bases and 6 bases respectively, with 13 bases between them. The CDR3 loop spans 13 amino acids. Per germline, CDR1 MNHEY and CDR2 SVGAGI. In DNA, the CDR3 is TGTGCCAGCAGTTCCCCTGGAGCATCCGAGCAGTACTTC. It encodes CASSSPGASEQYF.

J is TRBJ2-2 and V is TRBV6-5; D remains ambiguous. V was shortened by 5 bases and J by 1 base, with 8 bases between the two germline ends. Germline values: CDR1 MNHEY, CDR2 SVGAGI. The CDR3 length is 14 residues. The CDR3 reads CASSPRRNTGELFF. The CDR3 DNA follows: TGTGCCAGCAGTCCCCGCAGGAACACCGGGGAGCTGTTTTTT.

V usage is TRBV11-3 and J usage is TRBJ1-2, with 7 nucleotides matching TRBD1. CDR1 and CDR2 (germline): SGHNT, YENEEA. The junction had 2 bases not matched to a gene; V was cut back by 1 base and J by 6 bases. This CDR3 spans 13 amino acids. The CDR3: CASSLGQGNGYTF. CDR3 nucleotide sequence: TGTGCCAGCAGCTTAGGACAGGGCAATGGCTACACCTTC. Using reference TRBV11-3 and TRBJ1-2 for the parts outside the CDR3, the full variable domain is EAGVVQSPRYKIIEKKQPVAFWCNPISGHNTLYWYLQNLGQGPELLIRYENEEAVDDSQLPKDRFSAERLKGVDSTLKIQPAELGDSAVYLCASSLGQGNGYTFGSGTRLTVV.

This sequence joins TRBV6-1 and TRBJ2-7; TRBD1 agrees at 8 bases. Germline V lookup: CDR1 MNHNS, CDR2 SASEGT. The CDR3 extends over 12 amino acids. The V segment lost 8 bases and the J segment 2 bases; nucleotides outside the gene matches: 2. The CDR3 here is CASDRGPYEQYF. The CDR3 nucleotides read TGTGCCAGCGACAGGGGCCCCTACGAGCAGTACTTC.